This TCR beta chain was profiled in a study of radiotherapy plus CTLA-4 blockade in lung cancer. Study as a whole: Objective responses arose in approximately 20% of patients, and 31% experienced disease control. General study points: With interferon-beta, early dynamics of blood T cell clones were reported to best predict response.

This CDR3 has 16 residues. CDR1 and CDR2 from the germline V gene are SGHNT and YENEEA. V was cut by 5 bases and J by 9 bases, with 23 bases left in between. As regards this clone: Its specificity is unknown.

Method: immunoSEQ multiplex PCR; TCRdb's copy keeps in-frame clones and lacks some. Here the sample spans 75,000 to 100,000 clones, roughly 74% being singletons. V usage is TRBV11-3 and J usage is TRBJ2-4; D may be TRBD1 (5 bases). This clonotype was obtained from a human donor with non-small cell lung cancer who had a partial response to radiotherapy plus ipilimumab. Some clones in this sample may be carry-over from other donors' samples. Material: peripheral blood, obtained from a patient treated with radiotherapy plus ipilimumab. The chain's CDR3 is CASSKRGGHLGPIQYF. The DNA of the CDR3 is TGTGCCAGCAGCAAAAGGGGTGGGCACCTGGGCCCCATTCAGTACTTC. The full variable domain, completed using reference TRBV11-3 and TRBJ2-4, is EAGVVQSPRYKIIEKKQPVAFWCNPISGHNTLYWYLQNLGQGPELLIRYENEEAVDDSQLPKDRFSAERLKGVDSTLKIQPAELGDSAVYLCASSKRGGHLGPIQYFGAGTRLSVL.